This T cell receptor beta chain was retrieved from a study of shared clonotypes between healthy human individuals. Study details: CD8 memory received one plate per donor, CD8 naive two, CD4 memory three and CD4 naive three. Broader study findings: Generally, naive subsets (rather than memory subsets) showed larger estimated richness.

The assay was immunoSEQ multiplex PCR, and TCRdb's table has in-frame clones only and misses some. The sample records 190,000 or so clones, 85% to 95% being singletons. CDR1 SEHNR and CDR2 FQNEAQ come from the germline V gene (reference sequence). CDR3 length: 15 amino acids. The V gene lost 5 bases and the J gene lost 7 bases, with 17 bases spanning the gap. A note on this clone: Its matching antigen is unknown.

The sequenced material came from naive CD4+ T cells sorted from blood. Subset denoted: CD45RA+ positively selected. This chain links TRBV7-9 with TRBJ2-2; TRBD1 might be the D (5 bases). The origin of this receptor is a woman between 25 and 40 years old in good health. CDR3 residues: CASSPERQSHGELFF. The CDR3 nucleotides are TGTGCCAGCAGCCCAGAGCGACAGAGCCACGGGGAGCTGTTTTTT. The full variable domain, with the rest looked up from reference TRBV7-9 and TRBJ2-2, is DTGVSQNPRHKITKRGQNVTFRCDPISEHNRLYWYRQTLGQGPEFLTYFQNEAQLEKSRLLSDRFSAERPKGSFSTLEIQRTEQGDSAMYLCASSPERQSHGELFFGEGSRLTVL.